This T cell receptor (beta chain) was recovered during a study of T cells in Graves' hyperthyroidism and ophthalmopathy. This clonotype turned up a few times. Each 10 ml fresh peripheral blood draw supplied the PBMCs. Deletions cut 6 bases from V and 8 bases from J, with 19 bases between. The CDR3 totals 14 residues. CDR1 and CDR2 from the germline V gene are MNHNS and SASEGT. Amplified regions were TCR beta CDR3 sequences from RNA transcripts. A first-round RT-PCR of the TCR CDR3 used the HTBI primer set. TCRdb re-called the multiplex PCR reads through MiXCR, storing one row per CDR3 protein. This sample has about 480,000 distinct CDR3 sequences, with about an eighth found just once.

The chain is built from TRBV6-1 and TRBJ1-2; D ambiguous. The specimen was blood. This receptor was taken from a woman younger than 30 with Graves' hyperthyroidism. The CDR3 DNA reads as TGTGCCAGCAGCATTGGCACGGCTCAAGGGGGCTACACCTTC. Its protein product is CASSIGTAQGGYTF.